A selection of T cell receptor beta chains follows, all from one sample in a study of T-cell reconstitution after alpha-beta-depleted transplantation in children. TCRdb called the PCR reads again in MiXCR, with one record for every CDR3 protein. The table records about 500,000 distinct CDR3 sequences, approximately 32% of them present only once. The sequencing used PBMCs from the stem cell graft donor, collected from the stem cell graft. The source is a human donor who donated a stem cell graft to a child with aplastic anemia. The CDR3 runs from the conserved cysteine through the conserved F or W. D genes are given only for firm matches. Only part of the rows carry a size: once, few, many, or a class if the clone is expanded.

CDR3 DNA	CDR3 protein	V gene	J gene	clone size	D gene	CDR3 length
TGCGCCAGCAGCCATGGGAGAGGTCACACTAGCGGGAACACAGATACGCAGTATTTT	CASSHGRGHTSGNTDTQYF	TRBV4-3	TRBJ2-3	NA	TRBD2	19
TGTGCCAGCTCACCAGTAGCAGTTAACACTGAAGCTTTCTTT	CASSPVAVNTEAFF	TRBV18	TRBJ1-1	many	NA	14
TGCAGCGTTGAATCAGGGGGAGAAAAACTGTTTTTT	CSVESGGEKLFF	TRBV29-1	TRBJ1-4	few	TRBD1	12
TGTGCCAGCGGGGGAGGGGATACGAACACCGGGGAGCTGTTTTTT	CASGGGDTNTGELFF	TRBV5-5	TRBJ2-2	few	TRBD2	15
TGTGCCAGCAGTCTAAATGCCGACACCGGGGAGCTGTTTTTT	CASSLNADTGELFF	TRBV27	TRBJ2-2	NA	NA	14
TGCGCCAGCAGCTCAAAACAGGGGGCCACCGGGGAGCTGTTTTTT	CASSSKQGATGELFF	TRBV5-1	TRBJ2-2	NA	TRBD1	15
TGTGCCAGCAGCTTAGTGGCGGGCTGGCAGGAGACCCAGTACTTC	CASSLVAGWQETQYF	TRBV7-8	TRBJ2-5	few	NA	15
TGTGCCATCAGTGAGTGGGGAGGGGATCAGCCCCAGCATTTT	CAISEWGGDQPQHF	TRBV10-3	TRBJ1-5	NA	NA	14
TGCAGTGCTCCCGACGCCTTAAGCGGGAGCGGGAATGAGCGGTTCTTC	CSAPDALSGSGNERFF	TRBV20-1	TRBJ2-1	NA	TRBD2	16
TGTGCCAGCAGTTACTCGATAATCGACAGCTATAATTCACCCCTCCACTTT	CASSYSIIDSYNSPLHF	TRBV6-5	TRBJ1-6	NA	NA	17
TGCAGTGTCAACAGGGGGCAAAATCGGTATTATGGCTACACCTTC	CSVNRGQNRYYGYTF	TRBV20-1	TRBJ1-2	NA	TRBD1	15
TGCAGCGTTGAACGATATCGCTCTGAAGCTTTCTTT	CSVERYRSEAFF	TRBV29-1	TRBJ1-1	few	NA	12
TGTGCCAGCAGCTTGGAGGACCCCCTCGAGCAGTACTTC	CASSLEDPLEQYF	TRBV5-4	TRBJ2-7	once	NA	13
TGCAGCGTTGAACCTGTGGGGGCCAAAAACATTCAGTACTTC	CSVEPVGAKNIQYF	TRBV29-1	TRBJ2-4	NA	NA	14
TGTGCCTGGAGTCCTGGGCGGGGCTTCCCCAATGAGCAGTTCTTC	CAWSPGRGFPNEQFF	TRBV30	TRBJ2-1	once	NA	15
TGTGCCAGCAGTTTTGTCTTGACACCTCAAGAGACCCAGTACTTC	CASSFVLTPQETQYF	TRBV12-3/TRBV12-4	TRBJ2-5	NA	NA	15
TGTGCCAGCCGGTTGGAGCGGGGGGGCACAGATACGCAGTATTTT	CASRLERGGTDTQYF	TRBV6-1	TRBJ2-3	NA	TRBD2	15
TGCAGCGTTTGGGACAGGGGAAACACCATATATTTT	CSVWDRGNTIYF	TRBV29-1	TRBJ1-3	NA	TRBD1	12
TGCAGCGTTTATCAGCTAGATCCTTACGAGCAGTACTTC	CSVYQLDPYEQYF	TRBV29-1	TRBJ2-7	few	NA	13
TGTGCCAGCAGCTCCGGGACAGGGAACTATGGCTACACCTTC	CASSSGTGNYGYTF	TRBV9	TRBJ1-2	many	TRBD1	14
TGTGCCAGCAGTGAAGCGGCGGTCACTGAAGCTTTCTTT	CASSEAAVTEAFF	TRBV2	TRBJ1-1	few	NA	13
TGTGCCAGCAGCTTGGAGGTCGTCTCTCTCGAGGACACTGAAGCTTTCTTT	CASSLEVVSLEDTEAFF	TRBV5-8	TRBJ1-1	NA	NA	17
TGTGCCACCAGCCAACAGGGGCCCGGAGAGACCCAGTACTTC	CATSQQGPGETQYF	TRBV24-1	TRBJ2-5	few	TRBD1	14
TGTGCCAGCAGCCGGGACCAGGCGCTAGAGCAGTTCTTC	CASSRDQALEQFF	TRBV4-2	TRBJ2-1	NA	NA	13
TGCAGTGCGTGGGGTCGTGGACTAGCGGGAGTATGGTCCAACAATGAGCAGTTCTTC	CSAWGRGLAGVWSNNEQFF	TRBV20-1	TRBJ2-1	NA	TRBD2	19
TGTGCCAGCAGCCAAGATCGGCTGGCAGGGTGGGACACTGAAGCTTTCTTT	CASSQDRLAGWDTEAFF	TRBV14	TRBJ1-1	few	NA	17